This is a list of T cell receptor beta chains from one sample in a study of blood T cell repertoires in COVID-19. Clones were sequenced by immunoSEQ multiplex PCR, and TCRdb holds only the in-frame ones, with some missing. The table shows about 200,000 clones, with 65% to 85% occurring only once. The specimen was peripheral blood. These receptor sequences come from an elderly woman with acute or convalescent COVID-19. Both conserved end residues are part of each CDR3. A D gene is named only where the DNA matches it firmly. Clone size, where shown, is once, few, many, or a class for clones that have expanded.

>TRBD2|TRBJ2-5|16|once|TRBV5-1
CASSLGASGGQETQYF
TGCGCCAGCAGCTTGGGGGCTAGCGGGGGACAAGAGACCCAGTACTTC
>TRBD1|TRBJ2-7|15|-|TRBV6-5
CASSYGDRGLREQYF
TGTGCCAGCAGTTACGGTGACAGGGGGCTCCGCGAGCAGTACTTC
>TRBD1|TRBJ2-7|15|-|TRBV7-8
CASSLGSGTVDEQYF
TGTGCCAGCAGCTTAGGGTCCGGGACAGTCGACGAGCAGTACTTC
>-|TRBJ1-5|11|-|TRBV20-1
CSASLGRPQHF
TGCAGTGCTAGTCTAGGTCGGCCCCAGCATTTT
>-|TRBJ2-7|12|-|TRBV15
CATSRGAREQYF
TGTGCCACCAGCAGAGGAGCGCGGGAGCAGTACTTC
>TRBD1|TRBJ1-6|15|-|TRBV6-6
CASDYAGTGTSPLHF
TGTGCCAGCGACTACGCCGGGACAGGGACTTCACCCCTCCACTTT
>-|TRBJ2-5|13|-|TRBV7-7
CASSRDLQETQYF
TGTGCCAGCAGCAGAGACTTACAAGAGACCCAGTACTTC
>TRBD2|TRBJ2-3|16|-|TRBV7-8
CASSPRAGGWTDTQYF
TGTGCCAGCAGCCCCAGAGCGGGGGGGTGGACAGATACGCAGTATTTT
>TRBD1|TRBJ1-1|13|few|TRBV29-1
CSVLGPGGTEAFF
TGCAGCGTTTTGGGTCCAGGGGGCACTGAAGCTTTCTTT
>TRBD1|TRBJ1-5|16|-|TRBV15
CATSRDPSTGDQPQHF
TGTGCCACCAGCAGAGATCCCTCTACAGGGGATCAGCCCCAGCATTTT
>-|TRBJ1-3|15|-|TRBV7-2
CASSETGISGNTIYF
TGTGCCAGCAGCGAAACAGGGATCTCTGGAAACACCATATATTTT
>-|TRBJ2-6|16|-|TRBV7-2
CASSFGGNSGANVLTF
TGTGCCAGCAGCTTTGGCGGGAACTCTGGGGCCAACGTCCTGACTTTC
>-|TRBJ2-1|15|-|TRBV9
CASSVPPTPMREQFF
TGTGCCAGCAGCGTGCCCCCAACCCCTATGCGTGAGCAGTTCTTC
>TRBD1|TRBJ1-4|15|-|TRBV6-1
CASSEDRGGNEKLFF
TGTGCCAGCAGTGAAGACAGGGGGGGAAATGAAAAACTGTTTTTT
>TRBD1|TRBJ2-7|11|-|TRBV6-5
CASRTGVEQYF
TGTGCCAGCCGGACAGGGGTTGAGCAGTACTTC
>-|TRBJ1-1|11|-|TRBV20-1
CSANRDTEAFF
TGCAGTGCTAACCGGGACACTGAAGCTTTCTTT
>TRBD2|TRBJ2-5|15|-|TRBV19
CASSLRLAGRETQYF
TGTGCCAGTAGTTTGCGGCTAGCGGGGCGAGAGACCCAGTACTTC
>TRBD2|TRBJ2-1|18|-|TRBV27
CASRATPGLAGGYNEQFF
TGTGCCAGCAGAGCTACACCCGGACTAGCGGGAGGGTACAATGAGCAGTTCTTC
>-|TRBJ2-7|13|-|TRBV25-1
CASSPLAVHEQYF
TGTGCCAGCAGTCCTTTAGCAGTCCACGAGCAGTACTTC
>TRBD1|TRBJ1-6|15|-|TRBV5-4
CASSNNRGRNSPLHF
TGTGCCAGCAGCAATAACAGGGGGCGGAATTCACCCCTCCACTTT
>TRBD2|TRBJ2-5|15|-|TRBV2
CASSPLAGAQETQYF
TGTGCCAGCAGTCCACTAGCGGGGGCCCAAGAGACCCAGTACTTC
>-|TRBJ2-2|15|-|TRBV5-1
CASSLGDRWPGELFF
TGCGCCAGCAGCCTAGGGGATAGATGGCCCGGGGAGCTGTTTTTT
>TRBD1|TRBJ2-7|15|once|TRBV5-1
CASSLPGQGLYEQYF
TGCGCCAGCAGCTTACCGGGACAGGGACTCTACGAGCAGTACTTC
>-|TRBJ1-2|15|-|TRBV4-1
CASSQRRDTTYGYTF
TGCGCCAGCAGCCAACGCCGGGACACGACCTATGGCTACACCTTC
>-|TRBJ1-1|14|-|TRBV3-1/TRBV3-2
CASSVRGGGTEAFF
TGTGCCAGCAGCGTAAGGGGAGGGGGCACTGAAGCTTTCTTT
>-|TRBJ2-7|15|-|TRBV5-4
CASSLGRPGNYEQYF
TGTGCCAGCAGCTTGGGTAGGCCAGGGAACTACGAGCAGTACTTC
>-|TRBJ2-2|15|-|TRBV6-5
CASSGGQILTGELFF
TGTGCCAGCAGCGGGGGGCAGATACTAACCGGGGAGCTGTTTTTT
>-|TRBJ2-7|13|-|TRBV3-1/TRBV3-2
CASSQTVGGEQYF
TGTGCCAGCAGCCAAACAGTCGGGGGCGAGCAGTACTTC
>-|TRBJ2-7|15|few|TRBV6-8
CASSTKLIARWEQYF
TGTGCCAGCAGCACCAAGCTAATAGCGCGGTGGGAGCAGTACTTC
>-|TRBJ1-2|13|-|TRBV6-5
CASRLRGIGGYTF
TGTGCCAGCAGGCTCCGGGGGATAGGCGGCTACACCTTC
>TRBD2|TRBJ2-3|16|-|TRBV6-2/TRBV6-3
CASSYGDSGRTDTQYF
TGTGCCAGCAGTTACGGTGATAGCGGGAGAACAGATACGCAGTATTTT
>-|TRBJ2-7|13|-|TRBV15
CATSRDFRDEQYF
TGTGCCACCAGCAGAGATTTTCGAGACGAGCAGTACTTC
>TRBD1|TRBJ2-7|14|-|TRBV6-5
CASSYSDRAYEQYF
TGTGCCAGCAGTTACTCTGACAGGGCCTACGAGCAGTACTTC
>-|TRBJ1-3|14|-|TRBV18
CASSPEGAGNTIYF
TGTGCCAGCTCACCAGAGGGAGCTGGAAACACCATATATTTT
>TRBD1|TRBJ1-2|14|-|TRBV19
CASRVGTGATGYTF
TGTGCCAGTAGAGTAGGGACAGGGGCGACCGGCTACACCTTC
>TRBD1|TRBJ2-7|16|once|TRBV20-1
CSASITTGTGMDEQYF
TGCAGTGCTAGTATTACGACCGGGACAGGCATGGACGAGCAGTACTTC
>TRBD1|TRBJ1-2|15|once|TRBV28
CASSSSGDSYYGYTF
TGTGCCAGCAGTTCCTCAGGGGACAGCTACTATGGCTACACCTTC
>TRBD2|TRBJ2-1|16|-|TRBV19
CASSPRLAGGGNEQFF
TGTGCCAGTAGTCCCAGACTAGCGGGAGGCGGCAATGAGCAGTTCTTC